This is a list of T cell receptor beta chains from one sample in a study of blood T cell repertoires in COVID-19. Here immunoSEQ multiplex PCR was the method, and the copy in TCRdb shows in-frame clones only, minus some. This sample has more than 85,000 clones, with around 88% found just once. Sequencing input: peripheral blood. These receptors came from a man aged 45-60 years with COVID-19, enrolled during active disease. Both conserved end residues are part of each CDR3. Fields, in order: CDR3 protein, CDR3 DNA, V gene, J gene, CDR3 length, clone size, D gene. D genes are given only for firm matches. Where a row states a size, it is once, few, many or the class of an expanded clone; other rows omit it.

CASSPQDRINSPLHF,TGTGCCAGCAGCCCTCAGGACAGGATCAATTCACCCCTCCACTTT,TRBV4-2,TRBJ1-6,15,-,TRBD1
CATSRDINTGELFF,TGTGCCACCAGCAGGGACATTAACACCGGGGAGCTGTTTTTT,TRBV15,TRBJ2-2,14,-,-
CASSLGFGVSYNEQFF,TGTGCCAGCAGCTTAGGCTTCGGGGTTTCCTACAATGAGCAGTTCTTC,TRBV13,TRBJ2-1,16,-,-
CASSEDSSDTYGYEQFF,TGTGCCAGCAGTGAAGATTCGTCCGACACTTATGGATATGAGCAGTTCTTC,TRBV2,TRBJ2-1,17,-,-
CASSKGTAYSPLHF,TGTGCCAGCAGCAAGGGGACAGCATATTCACCCCTCCACTTT,TRBV5-8,TRBJ1-6,14,-,TRBD1
CASSSGTGEFYGYTF,TGTGCCAGCAGCTCCGGGACAGGGGAGTTCTATGGCTACACCTTC,TRBV7-9,TRBJ1-2,15,-,TRBD1
CASSFPQGFTEAFF,TGTGCCAGCAGTTTCCCCCAGGGTTTCACTGAAGCTTTCTTT,TRBV6-1,TRBJ1-1,14,-,-
CASSPDRDLRPQHF,TGTGCCAGCAGCCCAGACAGGGACCTAAGGCCCCAGCATTTT,TRBV7-2,TRBJ1-5,14,-,TRBD1
CSVYRDGAFF,TGCAGCGTCTACAGGGACGGAGCTTTCTTT,TRBV29-1,TRBJ1-1,10,-,-
CASSKVEGVNTEAFF,TGTGCCAGCAGCAAAGTCGAAGGGGTGAACACTGAAGCTTTCTTT,TRBV21-1,TRBJ1-1,15,-,-
CSVGVGGTGNTIYF,TGCAGCGTTGGCGTCGGCGGAACTGGAAACACCATATATTTT,TRBV29-1,TRBJ1-3,14,-,-
CAWSLSGGASETQYF,TGTGCCTGGAGTCTAAGCGGGGGGGCGTCAGAGACCCAGTACTTC,TRBV30,TRBJ2-5,15,-,TRBD2
CASSLGGTGSYNEQFF,TGTGCCAGCAGTTTAGGAGGGACAGGGTCCTACAATGAGCAGTTCTTC,TRBV28,TRBJ2-1,16,-,TRBD1
CASSFQERYGYTF,TGTGCCAGCAGTTTCCAGGAACGATATGGCTACACCTTC,TRBV6-2/TRBV6-3,TRBJ1-2,13,-,-
CASKQQGSAKNIQYF,TGTGCCAGCAAACAACAGGGTTCAGCCAAAAACATTCAGTACTTC,TRBV28,TRBJ2-4,15,once,-
CASSPGTGSITEAFF,TGTGCCAGCTCACCAGGGACAGGGAGTATCACTGAAGCTTTCTTT,TRBV18,TRBJ1-1,15,-,TRBD1
CASSQNPDSGNTIYF,TGTGCCAGCAGCCAAAACCCAGACTCTGGAAACACCATATATTTT,TRBV3-1/TRBV3-2,TRBJ1-3,15,few,-
CASSGGDRDSERLYF,TGTGCCAGCAGCGGGGGAGACAGGGATTCTGAACGGCTGTACTTC,TRBV9,TRBJ2-7,15,-,TRBD1
CAISPQGALGGYTF,TGTGCCATCAGCCCACAGGGGGCGTTGGGTGGCTACACCTTC,TRBV10-3,TRBJ1-2,14,-,TRBD1
CASSLATEGYNEQFF,TGTGCCAGCAGCTTAGCAACGGAGGGCTACAATGAGCAGTTCTTC,TRBV7-6,TRBJ2-1,15,-,-
CATSDLSGNQPQHF,TGTGCCACCAGTGATTTGTCGGGCAATCAGCCCCAGCATTTT,TRBV24-1,TRBJ1-5,14,-,-
CATRASGTEAFF,TGTGCCACCAGGGCGTCGGGAACTGAAGCTTTCTTT,TRBV24-1,TRBJ1-1,12,-,-
CASSSTGGPNEQFF,TGTGCCAGCAGCTCGACGGGGGGGCCGAATGAGCAGTTCTTC,TRBV7-3,TRBJ2-1,14,-,TRBD2
CSASGQGETQYF,TGCAGTGCTAGTGGGCAGGGGGAGACCCAGTACTTC,TRBV20-1,TRBJ2-5,12,once,-
CASSIVGNSPTYEQYF,TGTGCCAGTAGTATAGTAGGAAACAGTCCAACCTACGAGCAGTACTTC,TRBV19,TRBJ2-7,16,-,-